This TCR beta chain is from a study of OX40 agonist ivuxolimab in advanced cancers. A note on the overall study: Ivuxolimab, which targeted the costimulatory receptor OX40 (CD134), was an agonistic, fully human IgG2 monoclonal antibody. Intravenous ivuxolimab was administered to patients every 2 weeks at six dose levels: 0.01, 0.1, 0.3, 1.5, 3 and 10 mg/kg. Of the roughly 52 patients in dose escalation, some 19 had hepatocellular carcinoma, about 15 had melanoma, 9 had renal cell carcinoma and 9 had head and neck cancer. In the dose-escalation cohort, 75% to 85% of patients were male, and the mean age was roughly 60 years with a range of about 20 to 79. Patients were allowed to have had prior anti-PD-1, anti-PD-L1 or anti-CTLA-4 therapy, and 40% of the dose-escalation patients had previously received checkpoint inhibitors. Partial responses were achieved by three dose-escalation patients, of whom one had hepatocellular carcinoma and two had cutaneous melanoma. The purpose of peripheral TCRbeta sequencing was to test whether ivuxolimab changed TCR sequence diversity and led to clonal T-cell expansion. The monotherapy dose-escalation portion (N of about 50 patients) of the phase I ivuxolimab trial is reported in the paper.

Concerning this clone itself: Its antigen is currently not known. No much larger clonotype is one base removed from it; base qualities were not supplied.

The study at large found these results: In the 0.1-3.0 mg/kg groups, partial responders were among the patients with the lowest normalized peripheral clonal expansion, particularly in CD8+ T cells. Low levels of normalized T-cell clonal expansion were also seen in some patients who did not respond. Antigen specificity was not determined for the clonally expanded peripheral T cells. At doses of 0.1 to 3.0 mg/kg, clonal expansion of both CD4+ and CD8+ blood T cells was observed from baseline to week 6. After ivuxolimab, CD8+ T cells had more expanded clones than CD4+ T cells on average.

Genomic DNA was isolated from the sorted cells so that the TCRbeta CDR3 region could be sequenced. The immunoSEQ Assay was used for sequencing of TCRbeta CDR3 regions. TCRdb re-hosts the immuneACCESS table, in-frame sequences only. Its copies lack some clones; in the studies checked, an unresolved V gene accounts for under half of them, and the cause for the rest is not known. The sample table contains some 31,000 clones; only one count was recorded for more than 70% of them. Of the sample, around a quarter is held by the ten largest clones. The trial excluded patients who had a history of autoimmune disease or were on systemic immunosuppression. Peripheral blood for TCR sequencing was drawn from every dose cohort at baseline, at cycle 4 day 1 and at cycle 7 day 1. The samples were taken from a phase I, first-in-human, multicenter, open-label dose-escalation trial of ivuxolimab. Adults with locally advanced or metastatic head and neck squamous cell, hepatocellular, melanoma or renal cell carcinoma were enrolled in the trial. Before TCR sequencing, CD4+ and CD8+ T cells were separately sorted from peripheral blood.

The CDR3 spans 14 residues, from the cysteine through the phenylalanine. The CDR3 DNA has 42 bases and is translated from base 1. The germline V gene yields MDHEN for CDR1 and SYDVKM for CDR2. The junction shows trimming of 6 bases on V and 1 base on J, and the gene matches do not reach 4 bases of it. The TCR was taken from an adult with an advanced solid tumor such as melanoma, head and neck, liver or kidney cancer. The material was CD4+ or CD8+ T cells sorted from blood, obtained in a trial of the OX40 agonist ivuxolimab. The chain was built from TRBV28 and TRBJ2-7; 9 nucleotides in the junction match TRBD2. CDR3 region: CASRVAGASYEQYF. The nucleotide sequence reads as follows: TGTGCCAGCAGGGTAGCGGGGGCTTCCTACGAGCAGTACTTC.